The T cell receptor (beta chain) described here comes from a study of CD8 T cells in ankylosing spondylitis. The sample holds a few counts of this clonotype. TCRdb re-derived calls from the 5' RACE reads in MiXCR, one entry per CDR3 protein. The data show around 340,000 distinct CDR3 sequences, with 20% seen just once and around 13% held by the top ten. This sequence originates from a male donor with ankylosing spondylitis or in good health (not recorded which). The material sequenced was blood, either unsorted or a sorted T cell fraction (not recorded which).

The CDR3 protein is CSVEWMGGWATNEKLFF. CDR3 coding DNA: TGCAGCGTTGAGTGGATGGGGGGATGGGCAACTAATGAAAAACTGTTTTTT. The V call is TRBV29-1, the J call TRBJ1-4, with TRBD1 as a possible D gene (5 bases). Germline V gene sequence: CDR1 SQVTM, CDR2 ANQGSEA. Deletions cut 3 bases from V and 0 bases from J, with 17 bases between. The CDR3 spans 17 residues.